These 10 T cell receptor beta chains share one sample of origin, sequenced in a study of blood T cell repertoires in COVID-19. Here immunoSEQ multiplex PCR was the method, and the copy in TCRdb shows in-frame clones only, minus some. The table shows around 150,000 clones, with around 87% occurring only once. Sequenced material: PBMCs or T cells enriched from blood (not recorded which). All receptors come from a woman between 45 and 60 years old who had recovered from COVID-19.

In its sample, this clone was seen once. This sequence joins TRBV6-2 or TRBV6-3 and TRBJ1-2; D gene ambiguous. Germline CDR1 reads MNHEY; CDR2 reads SVGEGT. V lost 1 base to trimming and J lost 3 bases, with 3 bases between them. The CDR3 contains 12 residues. The CDR3 DNA reads as TGTGCCAGCAGTTACTACTACTATGGCTACACCTTC. Amino acid sequence: CASSYYYYGYTF.

The chain carries TRBV12-3 or TRBV12-4 and TRBJ1-2; D is unclear. The CDR3 extends over 13 amino acids. Trimming shortened V by 6 bases and J by 5 bases, and 13 bases separated the two germline ends. The CDR3 here is CASSASNGYGYTF. The CDR3 DNA is TGTGCCAGCAGCGCGAGCAACGGGTATGGCTACACCTTC.

The V gene is TRBV7-2, the J gene TRBJ1-2; D is undetermined. The CDR3 is 14 amino acids. V lost 0 bases and J lost 1, with 6 bases in between. Germline V lookup: CDR1 SGHTA, CDR2 FQGNSA. For the CDR3, the DNA is TGTGCCAGCAGCTTAGCAGGAGGTAACTATGGCTACACCTTC. The encoded protein is CASSLAGGNYGYTF.

The chain couples TRBV4-1 to TRBJ2-2; D perhaps matches TRBD2 (7 bases). The CDR3 is made up of 17 amino acids. Per the germline V gene, CDR1 is MGHRA and CDR2 is YSYEKL. V was cut by 3 bases and J by 2 bases, with 16 bases left in between. The CDR3 DNA reads as TGCGCCAGCAGCCAGACCCCCCGGGGGGCCAACACCGGGGAGCTGTTTTTT. It yields the protein CASSQTPRGANTGELFF.

This clone is a singleton in its sample. The chain combines TRBV30 with TRBJ2-7, with a weak D call TRBD2 (6 bases). Germline values: CDR1 GTSNPN, CDR2 SVGIG (reference sequence). This CDR3 has 15 amino acids. V lost 5 bases to trimming and J lost 2 bases, with 19 bases between them. CDR3 sequence reads: CAWSLGGYKPYEQYF. The CDR3 region has the DNA TGTGCCTGGTCCCTCGGGGGTTACAAACCCTACGAGCAGTACTTC.

To note about this clone: The junction departs from germline at one end; a sequencing error may be responsible. The chain recombines TRBV7-3 with TRBJ2-5; 12 bases agree with TRBD2. The CDR3 has 13 amino acids. CDR1 and CDR2 (germline): SGHTA, FQGTGA. The CDR3 here is CASSISSGGALDF. The CDR3, as DNA: TGTGCCAGCAGCATTTCTAGCGGGGGGGCCTTAGACTTC.

V gene TRBV7-3 combines with J gene TRBJ1-6; 10 bases are shared with TRBD1. Per germline, CDR1 SGHTA and CDR2 FQGTGA. V was clipped by 0 bases and J by 9 bases; unmatched bases: 2. The length of the CDR3 is 15 residues. Here the CDR3 reads CASSLTDRGLSPLHF. The CDR3 bases are TGTGCCAGCAGCTTAACCGACAGGGGGCTTTCACCCCTCCACTTT.

The chain couples TRBV27 to TRBJ2-5; perhaps TRBD2 as D (7 bases). Germline-derived CDR1 and CDR2 are MNHEY and SMNVEV (reference sequence). Trimming removed 6 bases at V and 1 base at J, with 15 bases between. The CDR3 runs 15 residues. Here the CDR3 DNA reads TGTGCCAGCAGCCCACGCGGGGGCCTCCAAGAGACCCAGTACTTC. It codes for CASSPRGGLQETQYF.

The chain recombines TRBV9 with TRBJ1-6, with no clear D. Germline values: CDR1 SGDLS, CDR2 YYNGEE. V lost 0 bases, J lost 5 bases, and 12 bases lay in between. This CDR3 is 16 amino acids long. CDR3 amino acids: CASSVGGGSNNSPLHF. DNA for the CDR3: TGTGCCAGCAGCGTAGGAGGCGGTAGTAATAATTCACCCCTCCACTTT.

The chain has TRBV19 and TRBJ2-7, with a weak D call TRBD2 (5 bases). This CDR3 has 12 residues. V lost 9 bases, J lost 6 bases, and 15 bases lay in between. Germline V lookup: CDR1 LNHDA, CDR2 SQIVND (reference sequence). The CDR3 coding sequence is TGTGCCAGGGGTACACTCCGGGGCGAGCAGTACTTC. Protein: CARGTLRGEQYF.